One and the same sample provided the 8 T cell receptor beta chains below, sequenced in a study of spatial heterogeneity in lung cancer (dated by TCRdb to the late 2010s). The time point label here, explained by the study, means: sample taken at primary tumor resection. The method behind the library was 5' RACE. The run used a NextSeq 500. In-frame beta chains were kept once TCRdb had trimmed the public reads at Q25 with fastp and called clones with MiXCR. Every distinct CDR3 protein forms one entry, paired with its most common genes and DNA. In this sample the table shows 16,000 or so distinct CDR3 sequences, approximately 7% of which occur a single time. About 19% of the sample goes to the ten largest clones. The investigation overall reported the following: The number of expanded intratumoral alpha and beta TCRs correlated with the tumor nonsynonymous mutation count.

These TCRs are of unknown antigen specificity. Sequencing used lung tumor tissue, obtained at surgery. The receptors come from a female donor with early-stage non-small cell lung cancer.

This clonotype was found many times. This beta chain is a stray read from a library made for alpha chains; its abundance is not meaningful. This rearrangement joins TRBV4-3 to TRBJ2-1; TRBD1 matches 8 bases. Germline V CDR1 and CDR2: LGHNA, YSLEER. The CDR3 extends over 17 amino acids. Trimming at V came to 0 bases and at J to 7 bases, leaving 11 bases not matched to a gene. The DNA for the CDR3 is TGCGCCAGCAGCCAAGATCGAAGTAGGACAGGGAGGAATGAGCAGTTCTTC. Translation gives CASSQDRSRTGRNEQFF.

This clonotype was observed many times. This beta chain is off target for a library built for alpha chains, so its abundance means little. The genes are TRBV3-1 and TRBJ2-7, with 7 nucleotides matching TRBD1. Germline CDR1 and CDR2: LGHDT and YNNKEL (reference sequence). Trimming removed 4 bases from V and 4 bases from J; junction bases left unmatched: 10. This CDR3 region has 15 residues. CDR3 DNA sequence: TGTGCCAGCAGCCCCCTCGACAGGGCGCTTTACGAGCAGTACTTC. This translates into CASSPLDRALYEQYF.

This clonotype came up many times. For a library built for alpha chains, this beta chain is a stray read; little rests on its size. The CDR3 reads CASSLSKPRTGGTIPQHF. CDR3 nucleotide sequence: TGTGCCAGCAGTTTATCTAAACCCCGGACAGGGGGGACTATCCCCCAGCATTTT. The chain recombines TRBV27 with TRBJ1-5, with 10 bases lining up with TRBD1. Germline values: CDR1 MNHEY, CDR2 SMNVEV (reference sequence). CDR3 length equals 18 residues. With 0 bases clipped from V and 10 bases from J, the junction kept 15 bases outside the gene matches.

This clonotype was seen repeatedly, ten times or more. This beta chain slipped into a library made for alpha chains as a stray read, so its size is not meaningful. The chain combines TRBV21-1 with TRBJ2-1; the table's D call of TRBD1 was not tested on the DNA. TRBV21-1 has pseudogene status. The CDR3 loop spans 18 amino acids. CDR3 nucleotides: TGTGCCAGCAGCAAAGCGGGGCGCCTGCGAACCACCTACAATGAGCAGTTCTTC. Protein product: CASSKAGRLRTTYNEQFF.

In this sample, this clonotype turned up a few times. This beta chain is off target for a library built for alpha chains, so its abundance means little. This CDR3 reads CASTNRGQGSREQYF. The CDR3 DNA follows: TGTGCCAGCACCAACCGGGGACAGGGGTCAAGGGAGCAGTACTTC. J is TRBJ2-7 and V is TRBV2, with 10 positions matching TRBD1. CDR3 size: 15 residues. The V gene end was trimmed by 7 bases and the J gene end by 7 bases; junction bases not matched to a gene: 13. Germline V gives CDR1 SNHLY, CDR2 FYNNEI.

This clonotype showed up many times. The library was built for alpha chains, so this beta chain is an off-target read and its size means little. The chain has TRBV12-3 or TRBV12-4 and TRBJ2-7, with unresolved D. CDR3 length: 15 amino acids. Trimming stripped 1 base from V and 7 bases from J, with 17 bases between. CDR3 amino acids: CASSLVPPPVGEQYF. For the CDR3, the DNA is TGTGCCAGCAGTTTAGTTCCTCCTCCCGTGGGAGAGCAGTACTTC.

This clonotype is judged medium-sized (0.01 to 0.1%). Since it is a stray read in a library aimed at alpha chains, this beta chain has a size that is not meaningful. The gene calls are TRBV29-1 and TRBJ1-1; possibly TRBD1 for D (5 bases). V lost 3 bases and J lost 4, with 12 bases in between. CDR3 length equals 13 residues. The germline V gene has CDR1 SQVTM and CDR2 ANQGSEA. CDR3 in amino acids: CSVDAGSTTEAFF. The CDR3 DNA follows: TGCAGCGTTGATGCAGGGTCAACCACTGAAGCTTTCTTT.

The table lists this clonotype with many counts. Little can be read into the size of this beta chain, an off-target read in a library designed for alpha chains. V and J are TRBV25-1 and TRBJ2-3; D might be TRBD2 (6 bases). The CDR3 runs to 15 residues. Germline V gene data show CDR1 as MGHDK and CDR2 as SYGVNS. V was clipped by 4 bases and J by 2 bases, with 13 bases between them. In DNA, the CDR3 is TGTGCCAGCAGTGTTAGCGGCTATGCCACAGATACGCAGTATTTT. This translates into CASSVSGYATDTQYF. The full variable domain, with the rest looked up from reference TRBV25-1 and TRBJ2-3, is EADIYQTPRYLVIGTGKKITLECSQTMGHDKMYWYQQDPGMELHLIHYSYGVNSTEKGDLSSESTVSRIRTEHFPLTLESARPSHTSQYLCASSVSGYATDTQYFGPGTRLTVL.